Sequencing of this T cell receptor (beta chain) was carried out in a study of T-cell reconstitution after alpha-beta-depleted transplantation in children. General observations from the study: It was newly produced T cells that mostly accounted for T-cell counts and diversity one year after transplant. From surviving recipient T cells and thymic progenitors came the high day-60 TCRbeta diversity observed in some patients. In patients about two months after transplant, alpha-beta T cells reportedly arose from several hundred expanded graft clones.

Using unique molecular identifiers, the investigators prepared the TCRbeta library. Via MiXCR, TCRdb re-called the PCR reads, giving one row per CDR3 protein. The repertoire includes about 900,000 distinct CDR3 sequences, about 29% of them detected once, and roughly 30% sits in the top ten. As to this clonotype: The antigen remains undetermined.

V was trimmed by 0 bases and J by 0 bases, leaving 12 bases between them. Germline V CDR1 and CDR2: SGHRS, YFSETQ. There are 16 residues in the CDR3. This TCR came from a boy under three years old who had a stem cell transplant for SCID, so the T cells may come from the graft donor. This chain uses TRBV5-1 with TRBJ1-1; no clear D gene. Sequencing used PBMCs, mostly from graft donor cells, obtained 360 days after TCRalphabeta/CD19-depleted stem cell transplant. CDR3 sequence: CASSLAVGFMNTEAFF. For the CDR3, the DNA is TGCGCCAGCAGCTTGGCCGTGGGTTTTATGAACACTGAAGCTTTCTTT.